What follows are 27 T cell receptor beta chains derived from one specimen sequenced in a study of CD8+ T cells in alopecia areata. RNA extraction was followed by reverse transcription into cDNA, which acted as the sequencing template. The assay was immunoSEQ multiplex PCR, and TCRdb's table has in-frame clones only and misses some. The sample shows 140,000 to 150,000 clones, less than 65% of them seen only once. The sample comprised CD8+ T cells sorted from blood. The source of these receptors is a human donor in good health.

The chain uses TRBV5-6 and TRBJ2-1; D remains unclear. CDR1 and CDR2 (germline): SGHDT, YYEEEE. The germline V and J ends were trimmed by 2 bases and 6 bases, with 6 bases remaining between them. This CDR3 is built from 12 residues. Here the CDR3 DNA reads TGTGCCAGCAGCTTAGGCAGCAATGAGCAGTTCTTC. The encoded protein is CASSLGSNEQFF.

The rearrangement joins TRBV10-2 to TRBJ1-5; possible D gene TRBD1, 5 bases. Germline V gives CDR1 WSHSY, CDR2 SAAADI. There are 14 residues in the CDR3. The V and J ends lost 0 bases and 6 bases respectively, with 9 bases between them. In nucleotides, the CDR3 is TGCGCCAGCAGTGAGTCGCAAGGGGCTCAGCCCCAGCATTTT. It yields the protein CASSESQGAQPQHF.

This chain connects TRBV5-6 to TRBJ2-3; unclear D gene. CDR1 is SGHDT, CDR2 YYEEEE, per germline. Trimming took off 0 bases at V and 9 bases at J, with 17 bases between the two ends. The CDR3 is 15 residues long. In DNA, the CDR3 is TGTGCCAGCAGCTTGGAATGGGCCCCCGGTTTGACGCAGTATTTT. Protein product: CASSLEWAPGLTQYF.

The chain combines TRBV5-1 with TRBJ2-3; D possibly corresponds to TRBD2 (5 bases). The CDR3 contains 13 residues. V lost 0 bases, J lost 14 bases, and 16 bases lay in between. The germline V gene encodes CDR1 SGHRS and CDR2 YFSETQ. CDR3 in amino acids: CASSLDPSGRVYF. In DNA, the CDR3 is TGCGCCAGCAGCTTGGATCCCAGCGGTCGCGTGTATTTT.

For the CDR3, the DNA is TGTGCCTGGAGTCCCCAGGTAGCGGGCCCCTACGAGCAGTACTTC. Protein: CAWSPQVAGPYEQYF. The chain joins TRBV30 to TRBJ2-7; 7 nucleotides agree with TRBD2. This CDR3 spans 15 amino acids. J gave up 2 bases and V 2 bases, and 9 bases lay outside the gene matches. CDR1 and CDR2 from the germline V gene are GTSNPN and SVGIG (reference sequence).

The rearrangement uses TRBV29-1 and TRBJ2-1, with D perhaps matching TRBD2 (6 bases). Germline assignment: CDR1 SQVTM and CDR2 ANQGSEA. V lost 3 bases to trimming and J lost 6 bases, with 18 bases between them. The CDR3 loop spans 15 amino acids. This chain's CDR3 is CSVDTLWERVNEQFF. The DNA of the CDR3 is TGCAGCGTTGATACCTTGTGGGAGCGGGTCAATGAGCAGTTCTTC.

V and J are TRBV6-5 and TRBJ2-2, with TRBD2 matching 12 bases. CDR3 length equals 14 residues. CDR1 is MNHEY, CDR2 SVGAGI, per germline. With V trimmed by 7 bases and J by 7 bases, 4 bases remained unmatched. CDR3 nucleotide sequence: TGTGCCAGCACCCGGACTAGCGGGATCGGGGAGCTGTTTTTT. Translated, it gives CASTRTSGIGELFF.

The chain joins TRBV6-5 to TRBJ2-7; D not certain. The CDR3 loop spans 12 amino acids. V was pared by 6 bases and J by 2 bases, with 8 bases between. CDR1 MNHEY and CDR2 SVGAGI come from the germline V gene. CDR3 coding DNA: TGTGCCAGCAGGTCGTCGGCCTACGAGCAGTACTTC. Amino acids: CASRSSAYEQYF.

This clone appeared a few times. The CDR3 sequence: CASSPDGRANEQFF. CDR3 bases: TGTGCCAGCAGCCCGGACGGCCGAGCGAATGAGCAGTTCTTC. The rearrangement uses TRBV5-5 and TRBJ2-1; D not certain. The CDR3 is made up of 14 amino acids. Trimming removed 4 bases at V and 7 bases at J, with 15 bases between. Germline V gene data show CDR1 as SGHKS and CDR2 as YYEKEE (reference sequence). Full variable domain (rest looked up from reference TRBV5-5 and TRBJ2-1): DAGVTQSPTHLIKTRGQQVTLRCSPISGHKSVSWYQQVLGQGPQFIFQYYEKEERGRGNFPDRFSARQFPNYSSELNVNALLLGDSALYLCASSPDGRANEQFFGPGTRLTVL.

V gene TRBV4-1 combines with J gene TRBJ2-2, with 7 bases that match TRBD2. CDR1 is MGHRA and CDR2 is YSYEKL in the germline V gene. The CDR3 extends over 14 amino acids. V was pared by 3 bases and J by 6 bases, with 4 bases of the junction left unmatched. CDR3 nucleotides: TGCGCCAGCAGCCAGGGGCGGGAGCCCGGGGAGCTGTTTTTT. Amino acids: CASSQGREPGELFF.

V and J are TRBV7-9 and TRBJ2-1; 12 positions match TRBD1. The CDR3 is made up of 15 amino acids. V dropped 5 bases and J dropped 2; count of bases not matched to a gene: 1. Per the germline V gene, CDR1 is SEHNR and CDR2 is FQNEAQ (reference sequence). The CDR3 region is CASSGTGGTYNEQFF. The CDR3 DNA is TGTGCCAGCAGCGGGACAGGGGGCACCTACAATGAGCAGTTCTTC.

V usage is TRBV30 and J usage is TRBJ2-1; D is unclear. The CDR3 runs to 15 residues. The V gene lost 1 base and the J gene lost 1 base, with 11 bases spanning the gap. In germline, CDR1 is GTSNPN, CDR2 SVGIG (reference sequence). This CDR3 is CAWSGTAPSYNEQFF. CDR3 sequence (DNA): TGTGCCTGGAGTGGTACGGCACCTTCCTACAATGAGCAGTTCTTC.

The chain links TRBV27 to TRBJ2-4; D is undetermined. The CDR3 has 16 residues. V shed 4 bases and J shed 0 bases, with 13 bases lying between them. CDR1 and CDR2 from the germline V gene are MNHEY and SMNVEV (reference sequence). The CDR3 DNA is TGTGCCAGCAGTTCCCCAGTTACATTAGCCAAAAACATTCAGTACTTC. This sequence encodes CASSSPVTLAKNIQYF.

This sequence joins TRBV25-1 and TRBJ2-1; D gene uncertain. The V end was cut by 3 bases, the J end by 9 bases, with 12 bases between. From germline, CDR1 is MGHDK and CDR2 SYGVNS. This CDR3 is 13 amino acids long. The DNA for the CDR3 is TGTGCCAGCAGTGATCAGTTCTCTGGTGAGCAGTTCTTC. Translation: CASSDQFSGEQFF.

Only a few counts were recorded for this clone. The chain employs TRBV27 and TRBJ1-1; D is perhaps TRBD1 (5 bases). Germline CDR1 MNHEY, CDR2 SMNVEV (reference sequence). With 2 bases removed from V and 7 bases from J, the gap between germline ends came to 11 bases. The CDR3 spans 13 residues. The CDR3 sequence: CASSLAGGYEAFF. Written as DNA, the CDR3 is TGTGCCAGCAGTTTAGCGGGGGGGTATGAAGCTTTCTTT.

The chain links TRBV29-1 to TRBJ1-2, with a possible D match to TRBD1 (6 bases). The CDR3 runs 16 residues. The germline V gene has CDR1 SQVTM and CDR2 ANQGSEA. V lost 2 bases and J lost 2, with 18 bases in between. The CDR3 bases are TGCAGCGTTGAATCGGCAGGGGCCGTTCTGAACTATGGCTACACCTTC. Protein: CSVESAGAVLNYGYTF. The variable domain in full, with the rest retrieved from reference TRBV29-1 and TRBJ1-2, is SAVISQKPSRDICQRGTSLTIQCQVDSQVTMMFWYRQQPGQSLTLIATANQGSEATYESGFVIDKFPISRPNLTFSTLTVSNMSPEDSSIYLCSVESAGAVLNYGYTFGSGTRLTVV.

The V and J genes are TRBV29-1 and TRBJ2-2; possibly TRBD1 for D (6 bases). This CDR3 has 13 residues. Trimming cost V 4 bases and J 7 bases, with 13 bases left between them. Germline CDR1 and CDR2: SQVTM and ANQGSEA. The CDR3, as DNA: TGCAGCGTTGTGGGGGCCTCTGGCGGGGAGCTGTTTTTT. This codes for CSVVGASGGELFF.

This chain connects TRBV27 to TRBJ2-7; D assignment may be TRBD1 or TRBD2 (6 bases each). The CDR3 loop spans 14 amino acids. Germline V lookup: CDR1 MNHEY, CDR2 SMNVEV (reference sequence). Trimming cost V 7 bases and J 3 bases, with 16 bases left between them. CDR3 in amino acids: CASMMDEGGYEQYF. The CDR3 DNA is TGTGCCAGCATGATGGACGAGGGGGGCTACGAGCAGTACTTC.

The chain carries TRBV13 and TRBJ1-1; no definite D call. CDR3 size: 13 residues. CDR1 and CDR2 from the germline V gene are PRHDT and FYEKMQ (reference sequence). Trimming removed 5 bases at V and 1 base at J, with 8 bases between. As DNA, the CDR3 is TGTGCCAGCAGCGTCGCGTCGAACACTGAAGCTTTCTTT. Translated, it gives CASSVASNTEAFF.

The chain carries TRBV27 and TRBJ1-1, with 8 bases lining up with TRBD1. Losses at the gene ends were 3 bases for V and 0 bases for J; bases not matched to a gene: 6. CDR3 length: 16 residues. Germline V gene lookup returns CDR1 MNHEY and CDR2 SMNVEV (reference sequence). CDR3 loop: CASSFVRGPVNTEAFF. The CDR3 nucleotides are TGTGCCAGCAGTTTTGTCAGGGGGCCGGTGAACACTGAAGCTTTCTTT.

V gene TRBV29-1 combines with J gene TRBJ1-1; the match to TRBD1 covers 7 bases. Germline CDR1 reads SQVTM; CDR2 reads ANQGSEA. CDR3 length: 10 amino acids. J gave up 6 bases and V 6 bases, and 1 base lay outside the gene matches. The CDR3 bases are TGCAGCGTAGGGGGCTCTGAAGCTTTCTTT. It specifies CSVGGSEAFF.

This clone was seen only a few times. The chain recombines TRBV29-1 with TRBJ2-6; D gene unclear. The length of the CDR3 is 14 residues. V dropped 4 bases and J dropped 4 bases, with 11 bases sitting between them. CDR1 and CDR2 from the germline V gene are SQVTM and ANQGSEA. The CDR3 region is CSVVGFSGANVLTF. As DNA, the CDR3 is TGCAGCGTTGTAGGGTTCTCCGGGGCCAACGTCCTGACTTTC. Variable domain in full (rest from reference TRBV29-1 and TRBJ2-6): SAVISQKPSRDICQRGTSLTIQCQVDSQVTMMFWYRQQPGQSLTLIATANQGSEATYESGFVIDKFPISRPNLTFSTLTVSNMSPEDSSIYLCSVVGFSGANVLTFGAGSRLTVL.

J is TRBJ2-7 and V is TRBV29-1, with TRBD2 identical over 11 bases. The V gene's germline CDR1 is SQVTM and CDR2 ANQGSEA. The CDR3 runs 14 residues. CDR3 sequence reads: CRDRLAGSSYEQYF. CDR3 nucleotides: TGCAGAGACCGACTAGCGGGAAGCTCCTACGAGCAGTACTTC.

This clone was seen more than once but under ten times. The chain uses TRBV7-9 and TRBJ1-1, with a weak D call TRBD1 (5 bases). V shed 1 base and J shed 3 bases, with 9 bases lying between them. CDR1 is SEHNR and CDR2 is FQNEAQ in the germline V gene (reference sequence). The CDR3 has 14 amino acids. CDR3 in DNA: TGTGCCAGCAGCTTAGGCAGGGTCGACACTGAAGCTTTCTTT. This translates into CASSLGRVDTEAFF.

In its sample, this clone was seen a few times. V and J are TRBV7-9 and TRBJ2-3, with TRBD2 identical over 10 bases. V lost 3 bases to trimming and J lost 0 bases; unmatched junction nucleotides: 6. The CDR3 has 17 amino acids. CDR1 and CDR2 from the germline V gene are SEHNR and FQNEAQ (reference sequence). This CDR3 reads CASSLPIAGGSTDTQYF. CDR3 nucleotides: TGTGCCAGCAGCTTGCCAATAGCGGGAGGTAGCACAGATACGCAGTATTTT.

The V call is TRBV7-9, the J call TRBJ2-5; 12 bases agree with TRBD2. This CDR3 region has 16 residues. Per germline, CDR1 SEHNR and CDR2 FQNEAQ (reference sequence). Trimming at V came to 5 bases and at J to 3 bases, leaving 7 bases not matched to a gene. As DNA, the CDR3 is TGTGCCAGCAGCCTCCTAGCGGGAGGGCCGGAAGAGACCCAGTACTTC. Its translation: CASSLLAGGPEETQYF.

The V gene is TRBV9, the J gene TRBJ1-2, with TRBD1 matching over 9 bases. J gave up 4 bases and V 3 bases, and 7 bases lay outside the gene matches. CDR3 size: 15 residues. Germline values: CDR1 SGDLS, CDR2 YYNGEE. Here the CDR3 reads CASSDTGDRVYGYTF. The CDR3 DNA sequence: TGTGCCAGCAGCGACACGGGGGACAGGGTCTATGGCTACACCTTC.